This TCR beta chain was identified during a study of blood T cell repertoires in COVID-19. Profiled with immunoSEQ multiplex PCR; TCRdb holds only in-frame clones, not every one. The top ten clones hold about 6.6% of a sample with about 90,000 clones, approximately 92% of them seen once. This CDR3 comprises 16 residues. Germline loops: CDR1 LNHDA, CDR2 SQIVND (reference sequence). V shed 3 bases, J shed 5 bases, and the junction held 9 bases outside the gene matches. The chain links TRBV19 to TRBJ2-7; 11 bases are a match to TRBD1. Sequencing used peripheral blood. This receptor was identified in a woman aged 55-69 years with active COVID-19. CDR3 nucleotide sequence: TGTGCCAGTAGTATCCCTGGGGGGACAGGGGGTAACGAGCAGTACTTC. It yields the protein CASSIPGGTGGNEQYF.